This is a list of T cell receptor beta chains from one sample in a study of blood T cell repertoires in COVID-19. TCRdb keeps only in-frame clones here, not all; method: immunoSEQ multiplex PCR. The table has 100,000 or so clones, approximately 81% seen once; the top ten hold around 4.1%. Sequenced sample: peripheral blood. The receptors originated from a man between 60 and 70 years old with acute or convalescent COVID-19. CDR3s include the opening cysteine and the closing phenylalanine or tryptophan. The D gene is left open where the match is weak. Part of the rows lack a size; the others show once, few, many or a class for expanded clones.

j_gene | abundance | d_gene | v_gene | len | CDR3nt | CDR3aa
TRBJ2-3 | . | TRBD2 | TRBV7-9 | 12 | TGTGCCAGCAGCCCTAGCGGGAGTATAACGAATTTT | CASSPSGSITNF
TRBJ2-1 | . | . | TRBV12-3/TRBV12-4 | 12 | TGTGCCAGCAGTTTAAACCCCCCCCTGCCGGTCTTC | CASSLNPPLPVF
TRBJ1-5 | . | . | TRBV15 | 14 | TGTGCCACCAGCAGAGATAAGGGGGATCAGCCCCAGCATTTT | CATSRDKGDQPQHF
TRBJ1-5 | . | . | TRBV6-4 | 19 | TGTGCCAGCAGTGACTCGATCGGTGATCAGAGGACAGCCGATCAGCCCCAGCATTTT | CASSDSIGDQRTADQPQHF
TRBJ2-1 | few | TRBD2 | TRBV5-1 | 14 | TGCGCCAGCAGTAGTAGCGGGGGTTACAATGAGCAGTTCTTC | CASSSSGGYNEQFF
TRBJ2-3 | . | . | TRBV11-2 | 12 | TGTGCCACTCGACTCAGCCAAGATACGCAGTATTTT | CATRLSQDTQYF
TRBJ2-2 | . | TRBD1 | TRBV15 | 17 | TGTGCCACCAGCAGATACGGACAGGGGCCGAACACCGGGGAGCTGTTTTTT | CATSRYGQGPNTGELFF
TRBJ2-1 | . | TRBD2 | TRBV11-3 | 19 | TGTGCCAGCAGCTTAGATTCTAGACTAGCGGGGGGATCCTACAATGAGCAGTTCTTC | CASSLDSRLAGGSYNEQFF
TRBJ1-2 | . | . | TRBV12-3/TRBV12-4 | 13 | TGTGCCAGCAGTTTATCCCTAAACTATGGCTACACCTTC | CASSLSLNYGYTF
TRBJ2-1 | . | TRBD2 | TRBV6-2/TRBV6-3 | 15 | TGTGCCAGCAGTCTTAGCGGGAGCTCCTACAATGAGCAGTTCTTC | CASSLSGSSYNEQFF
TRBJ2-3 | . | . | TRBV5-1 | 16 | TGCGCCAGCAGCTTGCAGGGCAGGGGAGGCACAGATACGCAGTATTTT | CASSLQGRGGTDTQYF
TRBJ2-4 | . | TRBD2 | TRBV2 | 14 | TGTGCCAGCAGGGAGGGACTAGCGTGGGACATTCAGTACTTC | CASREGLAWDIQYF
TRBJ1-6 | . | . | TRBV30 | 14 | TGTGCCTGGGACAGGTGGGGTGATAATTCACCCCTCCACTTT | CAWDRWGDNSPLHF
TRBJ2-6 | . | TRBD1 | TRBV2 | 17 | TGTGCCAGCAGCTTCGGACAGGCCGGCTCTGGGGCCAACGTCCTGACTTTC | CASSFGQAGSGANVLTF
TRBJ1-1 | . | . | TRBV6-5 | 13 | TGTGCCAGCACTTTCACAGGGAACACTGAAGCTTTCTTT | CASTFTGNTEAFF
TRBJ2-7 | . | . | TRBV14 | 14 | TGTGCCAGCAGCCAAGGACTATTCTCCTACGAGCAGTACTTC | CASSQGLFSYEQYF
TRBJ2-1 | once | . | TRBV11-2 | 18 | TGTGCCAGCAGCTTAGATCTCTCGGGTAGCGGTACCTACAATGAGCAGTTCTTC | CASSLDLSGSGTYNEQFF
TRBJ2-1 | once | TRBD2 | TRBV27 | 15 | TGTGCCAGCAGGGCTCGACTAGCGGTATACAATGAGCAGTTCTTC | CASRARLAVYNEQFF
TRBJ1-2 | many | TRBD1 | TRBV19 | 13 | TGTGCCAGGACAACCGGGACAGGGGAGGGCTACACCTTC | CARTTGTGEGYTF
TRBJ1-1 | . | TRBD1 | TRBV11-2 | 16 | TGTGCCAGCAGCCTGGGACAGAGTTATCTTTACACTGAAGCTTTCTTT | CASSLGQSYLYTEAFF
TRBJ1-2 | once | TRBD1 | TRBV19 | 14 | TGTGCCAGTAGTATAGAGGACAGGGGTCGGGGCTACACCTTC | CASSIEDRGRGYTF
TRBJ2-2 | . | TRBD2 | TRBV11-3 | 16 | TGTGCCAGCAGCTTAGTTAGCGGGAGCGGTACCGGGGAGCTGTTTTTT | CASSLVSGSGTGELFF
TRBJ1-2 | . | . | TRBV19 | 14 | TGTGCCAGTAGTGAGGCGAGGGCATTAGACGGCTACACCTTC | CASSEARALDGYTF
TRBJ1-1 | . | TRBD1 | TRBV19 | 14 | TGTGCCAGTAGTAGAGACAGGGTAGCCTCGAGGGCTTTCTTT | CASSRDRVASRAFF
TRBJ2-5 | many | TRBD1 | TRBV9 | 17 | TGTGCCAGCAGCGTAGATATGACAGGGGGCATCGCAGAGACCCAGTACTTC | CASSVDMTGGIAETQYF
TRBJ2-2 | few | . | TRBV6-5 | 15 | TGTGCCAGCAGTCAGACTAGTCTCGCCACCGGGGAGCTGTTTTTT | CASSQTSLATGELFF
TRBJ2-5 | once | . | TRBV10-3 | 12 | TGTGCCATCAGTGAGCGAGGGGAGACCCAGTACTTC | CAISERGETQYF
TRBJ2-1 | . | . | TRBV14 | 15 | TGTGCCAGCAATTCACTGGGAGGTCACTACAATGAGCAGTTCTTC | CASNSLGGHYNEQFF
TRBJ2-1 | . | . | TRBV6-2/TRBV6-3 | 12 | TGTGCCAGCAGTTTGGGGGGACAGGAGCAGTTCTTC | CASSLGGQEQFF
TRBJ1-5 | . | . | TRBV9 | 15 | TGTGCCAGCAGCGAGACACCAACGAGCAATCAGCCCCAGCATTTT | CASSETPTSNQPQHF
TRBJ1-2 | . | . | TRBV2 | 12 | TGTGCCAGCACCGAGGGAACGGGGGGCTACACCTTC | CASTEGTGGYTF
TRBJ2-7 | . | TRBD2 | TRBV6-5 | 14 | TGTGCCAGCAGTAGAGCTAGCGGGACCTACGAGCAGTACTTC | CASSRASGTYEQYF
TRBJ2-3 | . | TRBD2 | TRBV19 | 12 | TGTGCCAGTGGGACTAGCGGGGGGGTGGAGTATTTT | CASGTSGGVEYF
TRBJ1-1 | . | . | TRBV10-1 | 13 | TGCGCCAGCACCCCAGCGGCTGGAACTGAAGCTTTCTTT | CASTPAAGTEAFF
TRBJ2-3 | . | . | TRBV19 | 15 | TGTGCCAGTAGTATGGAGGCGAGGATCACAGATACGCAGTATTTT | CASSMEARITDTQYF
TRBJ2-3 | . | . | TRBV5-1 | 15 | TGCGCCAGCAGCTTGGAAGTTAGCGGTGGAGATACGCAGTATTTT | CASSLEVSGGDTQYF
TRBJ2-1 | . | TRBD1 | TRBV7-2 | 13 | TGTGCCAGCAAGACAGGGGGCGGGAATGAGCAGTTCTTC | CASKTGGGNEQFF
TRBJ1-1 | . | . | TRBV6-5 | 15 | TGTGCCAGCAGCAAGGGGGAGGGTCGAAACACTGAAGCTTTCTTT | CASSKGEGRNTEAFF
TRBJ2-7 | . | TRBD1 | TRBV18 | 14 | TGTGCCAGCTCACCGGGACAGAGCTCCTACGAGCAGTACTTC | CASSPGQSSYEQYF
TRBJ1-2 | . | . | TRBV18 | 14 | TGTGCCAGCTCACCACCGAGTCAGAGGAGTGGCTACACCTTC | CASSPPSQRSGYTF
TRBJ1-1 | . | . | TRBV20-1 | 11 | TGCAGTGCTAGAGTAATTTCTGAAGCTTTCTTT | CSARVISEAFF
TRBJ2-3 | . | . | TRBV30 | 14 | TGTGCCTGGAGTGTAGGGGTTAGCACAGATACGCAGTATTTT | CAWSVGVSTDTQYF
TRBJ1-6 | few | . | TRBV3-1/TRBV3-2 | 14 | TGTGCCAGCAGCCAAAAGAGCCAGTTCGGGACCCTCCACTTT | CASSQKSQFGTLHF
TRBJ2-7 | . | . | TRBV5-4 | 13 | TGTGCCAGCAGCTTGGCAGGATCCTACGAGCAGTACTTC | CASSLAGSYEQYF
TRBJ1-2 | . | . | TRBV2 | 15 | TGTGCCAGCAGGTCGAACCCCGGTCGGGACTATGGCTACACCTTC | CASRSNPGRDYGYTF
TRBJ1-1 | . | TRBD1 | TRBV28 | 16 | TGTGCCAGCGAAACATCCCCCGGGACAGGGAACACTGAAGCTTTCTTT | CASETSPGTGNTEAFF
TRBJ2-3 | . | . | TRBV11-3 | 13 | TGTGCCAGCAGCTTACCAGGGACAGATACGCAGTATTTT | CASSLPGTDTQYF
TRBJ1-5 | . | . | TRBV5-6 | 15 | TGTGCCAGCAGTCTAGCGGGCTCGTTCAATCAGCCCCAGCATTTT | CASSLAGSFNQPQHF
TRBJ2-5 | . | TRBD1 | TRBV18 | 14 | TGTGCCAGCTCACCTGGGACAGACCAAGAGACCCAGTACTTC | CASSPGTDQETQYF
TRBJ2-3 | . | . | TRBV4-1 | 17 | TGCGCCAGCAGCCAAGATCTAACCACCCGCCGCCCTAATACGCAGTATTTT | CASSQDLTTRRPNTQYF
TRBJ2-5 | many | . | TRBV7-2 | 14 | TGTGCCAGCAGCTTAGGGGGGACTCGGGAGACCCAGTACTTC | CASSLGGTRETQYF
TRBJ1-3 | few | TRBD1 | TRBV7-9 | 14 | TGTGCCAGCAGCTGGGGACAGTCTGGAAACACCATATATTTT | CASSWGQSGNTIYF
TRBJ2-5 | few | TRBD2 | TRBV13 | 14 | TGTGCCAGCAGCTTAGGCCTAGCGGAAGAGACCCAGTACTTC | CASSLGLAEETQYF
TRBJ1-2 | . | TRBD1 | TRBV19 | 15 | TGTGCCAGTATTAACCGGGACAGATATAACTATGGCTACACCTTC | CASINRDRYNYGYTF
TRBJ1-2 | . | . | TRBV19 | 13 | TGTGCCAGTAGCACTACTACGGACAGCGGCTACACCTTC | CASSTTTDSGYTF